Sequencing of this T cell receptor (beta chain) was carried out in a study of OX40 agonist ivuxolimab in advanced cancers. The germline gives CDR1 WNHNN, CDR2 SYGVQD (reference sequence). V gave up 2 bases and J gave up 10 bases, with 9 bases separating them. The CDR3 runs to 12 residues. Profiling relied on immunoSEQ multiplex PCR, and the TCRdb table lists in-frame clones only, not all of them. The data hold about 82,000 clones, with 90% to 95% observed a single time. Blood sampling took place at baseline, cycle 4 day 1, and cycle 7 day 1. Study-level results: At doses 0.1 to 3.0 mg/kg, CD4+ and CD8+ clones expanded. Expanded clones were, on average, more numerous among CD8+ T cells than CD4+.

This clone is a singleton in its sample. As yet, its antigen is unknown. This chain connects TRBV10-1 to TRBJ2-1; tentatively, D is TRBD1 (5 bases). The sequence was collected from an adult with an advanced solid tumor such as melanoma, head and neck, liver or kidney cancer. The specimen was CD4+ or CD8+ T cells sorted from blood, collected in a trial of the OX40 agonist ivuxolimab. CDR3 DNA sequence: TGCGCCAGCAGTGAGGTCCAGGGCGAGCAGTTCTTC. Encoded protein: CASSEVQGEQFF.